These 12 T cell receptor beta chains were sequenced from one sample in a study of blood T cells in healthy people across ages. A J-beta primer mix and a sample-barcoded 5' primer were used in a second PCR of roughly 6 to 11 cycles. Each CDR3 protein is one row after TCRdb ran MiXCR on the 5' RACE reads. The repertoire consists of around 580,000 distinct CDR3 sequences, with 40% to 55% occurring once and the leading ten covering 20% to 25%. The specimen sequenced was blood. The receptor set was obtained from a man of 80 years or more in good health.

The chain is built from TRBV6-2 or TRBV6-3 and TRBJ1-1, with D uncertain. Trimming removed 6 bases at V and 5 bases at J, with 13 bases between. The CDR3 has 13 amino acids. CDR1 is MNHEY, CDR2 SVGEGT, per germline. The CDR3 nucleotides read TGTGCCAGCAGATCAGGCGGCCCTACTGAAGCTTTCTTT. As protein: CASRSGGPTEAFF.

The chain uses TRBV27 and TRBJ2-1; TRBD2 matches 8 bases. V gave up 4 bases and J gave up 5 bases; unmatched junction bases: 1. Germline-derived CDR1 and CDR2 are MNHEY and SMNVEV (reference sequence). The CDR3 runs to 13 residues. In DNA form, the CDR3 reads TGTGCCAGCAGTTCACTAGCGGACAATGAGCAGTTCTTC. Translated: CASSSLADNEQFF.

The chain combines TRBV24-1 with TRBJ2-3; D uncertain. V was pared by 6 bases and J by 2 bases, with 8 bases between. The CDR3 consists of 13 residues. Looked up from germline, CDR1 is KGHDR and CDR2 is SFDVKD. CDR3 coding DNA: TGTGCCACCAGTTTACCGTACACAGATACGCAGTATTTT. Protein product: CATSLPYTDTQYF.

The V and J genes are TRBV2 and TRBJ2-3; D ambiguous. The germline V gene encodes CDR1 SNHLY and CDR2 FYNNEI. Trimming cost V 3 bases and J 7 bases, with 8 bases left between them. CDR3 length: 12 residues. CDR3 nucleotides: TGTGCCAGCAGTGAGGGTCTCCATACGCAGTATTTT. Its translation is CASSEGLHTQYF.

As regards this clonotype: Sequence at one end of the junction differs from germline and may be a read error. V usage is TRBV3-1 and J usage is TRBJ2-1, with TRBD2 matching over 7 bases. The CDR3 covers 13 residues. Germline values: CDR1 LGHDT, CDR2 YNNKEL (reference sequence). CDR3 bases: TGTGCCCGCAGCCTACCCGGGACTACCGAGCAGTTCTTC. Translated, it gives CARSLPGTTEQFF.

J is TRBJ2-3 and V is TRBV20-1, with TRBD2 matching over 13 bases. After removal of 0 bases from V and 6 bases from J, the junction contained 3 bases not matched to a gene. In germline, CDR1 is DFQATT, CDR2 SNEGSKA (reference sequence). There are 15 residues in the CDR3. The CDR3 DNA sequence: TGCAGTGCTAGAGATCCACTAGCGGGGGGGGATACGCAGTATTTT. Translating it yields CSARDPLAGGDTQYF.

To note about this clonotype: One junction end disagrees with the germline gene, perhaps due to a read error. The chain combines TRBV24-1 with TRBJ2-1, with TRBD1 matching 8 bases. Looked up from germline, CDR1 is KGHDR and CDR2 is SFDVKD. This CDR3 is 14 amino acids long. The CDR3 spells CATQSGQGSNEQFF. CDR3 coding DNA: TGTGCCACCCAGAGCGGACAGGGAAGTAATGAGCAGTTCTTT.

The sample holds a few counts of this clonotype. The V and J genes are TRBV15 and TRBJ2-1; 7 nucleotides match TRBD2. The germline V gene has CDR1 LNHNV and CDR2 YYDKDF (reference sequence). V lost 3 bases and J lost 4; bases outside the gene matches: 3. This CDR3 is 14 amino acids long. The CDR3 bases are TGTGCCACCAGCAGGGGGGAGGGGTACAATGAGCAGTTCTTC. Protein: CATSRGEGYNEQFF.

V gene TRBV6-4 combines with J gene TRBJ2-5; D may be TRBD1 (5 bases). CDR3 size: 16 residues. Trimming shortened V by 4 bases and J by 1 base, and 16 bases separated the two germline ends. In germline, CDR1 is MRHNA, CDR2 SNTAGT. CDR3 bases: TGTGCCAGCAGTGTCCTCCAACAGGTTATCCAAGAGACCCAGTACTTC. It codes for CASSVLQQVIQETQYF.

The J gene is TRBJ2-5, the V gene TRBV7-6; perhaps TRBD2 as D (5 bases). Matching the DNA end better, TRBJ2-7 makes the J call doubtful. The CDR3 contains 13 residues. Germline CDR1 is SGHVS and CDR2 is FNYEAQ. CDR3 nucleotides: TGTGCCAGCAGCCCCGGGGAGAAATACGAGCAGTACTTC. Protein sequence: CASSPGEKYEQYF.

The chain combines TRBV30 with TRBJ2-3; D is unclear. CDR3 length: 15 residues. Germline V lookup: CDR1 GTSNPN, CDR2 SVGIG (reference sequence). Trimming stripped 0 bases from V and 8 bases from J, with 18 bases between. The CDR3 DNA is TGTGCCTGGAGTGTCCCCTCGCCGACCGCTCGTACGCAGTATTTT. It specifies CAWSVPSPTARTQYF.

The chain recombines TRBV29-1 with TRBJ1-6; 7 bases agree with TRBD1. The CDR3 is made up of 13 amino acids. Germline CDR1 SQVTM, CDR2 ANQGSEA. Germline trimming cut 4 bases from V and 8 bases from J; bases unmatched to any gene: 5. CDR3 coding DNA: TGCAGCGTTGCAACAGGGGAGTATTCACCCCTCCACTTT. This gives the protein CSVATGEYSPLHF.